This paragraph covers one T cell receptor beta chain sequence. Researchers made TCR cDNA using 5'RACE template switching, and this step added a universal primer site and UMIs. TCRdb called the 5' RACE reads again in MiXCR, with one record for every CDR3 protein. The table has about 320,000 distinct CDR3 sequences, 3.5% to 4.5% seen once; the top ten hold approximately 19%. The length of the CDR3 is 15 residues. Trimming removed 4 bases from V and 6 bases from J; junction bases left unmatched: 7. Germline V gene sequence: CDR1 LGHDT, CDR2 YNNKEL (reference sequence). This sample stems from a study of T cells after yellow fever vaccination.

This specimen consisted of PBMCs, obtained 15 days after the yellow fever booster vaccination. This TCR came from a man between 18 and 35 years old who received the YFV17D yellow fever vaccine. This sequence joins TRBV3-1 and TRBJ2-1; 9 bases line up with TRBD1. The CDR3 is CASSLQDRGSNEQFF. For the CDR3, the DNA is TGTGCCAGCAGCCTGCAGGACAGGGGAAGCAATGAGCAGTTCTTC.